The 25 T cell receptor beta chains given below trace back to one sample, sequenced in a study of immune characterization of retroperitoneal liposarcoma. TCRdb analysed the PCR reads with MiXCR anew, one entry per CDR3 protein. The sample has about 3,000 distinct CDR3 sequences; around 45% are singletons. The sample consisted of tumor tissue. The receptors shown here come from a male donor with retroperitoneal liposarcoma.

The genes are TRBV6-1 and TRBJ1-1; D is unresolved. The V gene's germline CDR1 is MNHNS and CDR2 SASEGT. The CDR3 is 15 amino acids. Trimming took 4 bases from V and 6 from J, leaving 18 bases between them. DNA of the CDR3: TGTGCCAGCAGTGTCCAGAGTTCCGATTTTTCTGAAGCTTTCTTT. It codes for CASSVQSSDFSEAFF.

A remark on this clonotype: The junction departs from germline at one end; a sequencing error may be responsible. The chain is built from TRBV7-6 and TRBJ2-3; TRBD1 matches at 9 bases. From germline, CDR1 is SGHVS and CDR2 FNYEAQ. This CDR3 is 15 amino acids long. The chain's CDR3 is CASSTGTGSTDTQYF. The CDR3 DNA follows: TGTGCTAGCAGCACCGGGACAGGGAGCACAGATACGCAGTATTTT. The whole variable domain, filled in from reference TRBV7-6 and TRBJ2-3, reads GAGVSQSPRYKVTKRGQDVALRCDPISGHVSLYWYRQALGQGPEFLTYFNYEAQQDKSGLPNDRFSAERPEGSISTLTIQRTEQRDSAMYRCASSTGTGSTDTQYFGPGTRLTVL.

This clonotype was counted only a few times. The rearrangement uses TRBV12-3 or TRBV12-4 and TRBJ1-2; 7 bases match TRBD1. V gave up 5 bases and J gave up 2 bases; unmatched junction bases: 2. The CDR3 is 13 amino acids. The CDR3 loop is CASSPGQNYGYTF. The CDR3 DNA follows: TGTGCCAGCAGTCCGGGACAGAACTATGGCTACACCTTC.

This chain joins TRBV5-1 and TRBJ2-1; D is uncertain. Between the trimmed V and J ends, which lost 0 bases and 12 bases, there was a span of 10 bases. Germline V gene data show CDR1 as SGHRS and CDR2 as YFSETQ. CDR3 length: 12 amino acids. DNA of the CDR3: TGCGCCAGCAGCTTGGAGGGCCAAGTGCAGTTCTTC. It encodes CASSLEGQVQFF.

The CDR3 here is CASSEWDPREQYF. The CDR3 DNA is TGTGCCAGCAGTGAATGGGACCCCCGCGAGCAGTACTTC. V gene TRBV25-1 combines with J gene TRBJ2-1; D could derive from TRBD1 or TRBD2 (5 bases each). The J call is in doubt because the DNA end fits TRBJ2-7 better. This CDR3 comprises 13 residues. Germline V gene data show CDR1 as MGHDK and CDR2 as SYGVNS.

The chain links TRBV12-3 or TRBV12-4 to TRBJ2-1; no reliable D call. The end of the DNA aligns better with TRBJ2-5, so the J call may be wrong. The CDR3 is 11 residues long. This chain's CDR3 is CASSLTETQYF. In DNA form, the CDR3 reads TGTGCCAGCAGTTTGACAGAGACCCAGTACTTC.

The CDR3 loop reads CASSLQGSDTQYF. CDR3 bases: TGTGCCAGTTCCCTCCAAGGCTCAGATACGCAGTATTTT. The chain links TRBV7-2 to TRBJ2-3; D gene unclear. V lost 9 bases and J 4 bases, leaving 14 bases between the germline ends. This CDR3 region has 13 residues. The germline V gene has CDR1 SGHTA and CDR2 FQGNSA.

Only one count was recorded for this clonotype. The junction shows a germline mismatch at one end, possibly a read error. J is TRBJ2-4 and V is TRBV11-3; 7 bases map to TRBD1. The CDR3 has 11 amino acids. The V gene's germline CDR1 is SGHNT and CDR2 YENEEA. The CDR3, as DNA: TGTGCCAGCAGGTTAATGGGACAGCGGTTCTTC. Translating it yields CASRLMGQRFF.

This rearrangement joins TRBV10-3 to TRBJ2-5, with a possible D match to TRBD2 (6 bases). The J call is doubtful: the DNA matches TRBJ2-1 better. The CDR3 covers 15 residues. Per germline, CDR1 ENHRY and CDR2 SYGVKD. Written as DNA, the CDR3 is TGTGCCATCAGTCCGGGAGAGGAGGCCTACAATGAGCAGTTCTTC. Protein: CAISPGEEAYNEQFF.

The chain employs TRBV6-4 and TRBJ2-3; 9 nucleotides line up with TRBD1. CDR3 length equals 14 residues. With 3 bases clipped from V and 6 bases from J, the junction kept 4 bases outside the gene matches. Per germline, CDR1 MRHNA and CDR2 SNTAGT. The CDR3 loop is CASSEGQGSDTQYF. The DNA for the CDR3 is TGTGCCAGCAGTGAGGGACAGGGTTCGGATACGCAGTATTTT.

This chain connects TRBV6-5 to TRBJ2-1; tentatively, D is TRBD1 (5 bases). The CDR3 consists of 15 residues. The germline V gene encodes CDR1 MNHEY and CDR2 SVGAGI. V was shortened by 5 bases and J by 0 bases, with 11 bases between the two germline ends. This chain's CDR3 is CASSTDTSSYNEQFF. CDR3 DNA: TGTGCCAGCAGTACGGACACGTCCTCCTACAATGAGCAGTTCTTC.

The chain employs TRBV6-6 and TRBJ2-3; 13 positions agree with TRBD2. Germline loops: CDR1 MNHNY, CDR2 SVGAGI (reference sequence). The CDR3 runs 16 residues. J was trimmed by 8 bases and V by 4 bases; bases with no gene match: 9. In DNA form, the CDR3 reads TGTGCCAGCAGTTTAGGACTAGCGGGAGATGGGGGTACGCAGTATTTT. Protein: CASSLGLAGDGGTQYF.

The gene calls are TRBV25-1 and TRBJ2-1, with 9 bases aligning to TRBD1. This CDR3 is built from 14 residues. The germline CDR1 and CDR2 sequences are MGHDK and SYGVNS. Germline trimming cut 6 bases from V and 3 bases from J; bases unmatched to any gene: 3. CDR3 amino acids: CASSRGQGYNEQFF. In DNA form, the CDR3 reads TGTGCCAGCAGCCGGGGACAGGGCTACAATGAGCAGTTCTTC.

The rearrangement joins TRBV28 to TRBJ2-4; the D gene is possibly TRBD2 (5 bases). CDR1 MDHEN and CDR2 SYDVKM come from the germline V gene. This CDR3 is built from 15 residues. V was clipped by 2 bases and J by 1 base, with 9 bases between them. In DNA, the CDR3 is TGTGCCAGCAGTTTAGTCGGGGTGGCCAAAAACATTCAGTACTTC. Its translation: CASSLVGVAKNIQYF. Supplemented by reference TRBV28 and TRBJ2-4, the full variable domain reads DVKVTQSSRYLVKRTGEKVFLECVQDMDHENMFWYRQDPGLGLRLIYFSYDVKMKEKGDIPEGYSVSREKKERFSLILESASTNQTSMYLCASSLVGVAKNIQYFGAGTRLSVL.

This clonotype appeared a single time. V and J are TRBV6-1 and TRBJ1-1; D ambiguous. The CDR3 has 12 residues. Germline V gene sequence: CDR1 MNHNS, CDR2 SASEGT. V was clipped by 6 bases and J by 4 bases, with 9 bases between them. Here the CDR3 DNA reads TGTGCCAGCAGCATGGGGAGCACTGAAGCTTTCTTT. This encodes CASSMGSTEAFF.

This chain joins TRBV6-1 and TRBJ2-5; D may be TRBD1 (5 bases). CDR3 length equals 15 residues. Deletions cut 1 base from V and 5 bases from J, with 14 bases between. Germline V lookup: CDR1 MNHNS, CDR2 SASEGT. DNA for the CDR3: TGTGCCAGCAGTGAAGGCGTAGGGGCGAGTGAGACCCAGTACTTC. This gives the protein CASSEGVGASETQYF.

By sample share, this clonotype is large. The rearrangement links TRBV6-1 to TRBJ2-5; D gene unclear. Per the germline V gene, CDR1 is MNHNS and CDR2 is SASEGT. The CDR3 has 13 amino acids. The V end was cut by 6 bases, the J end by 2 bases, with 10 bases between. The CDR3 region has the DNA TGTGCCAGCAGCGCCTCCCTTCAAGAGACCCAGTACTTC. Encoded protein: CASSASLQETQYF.

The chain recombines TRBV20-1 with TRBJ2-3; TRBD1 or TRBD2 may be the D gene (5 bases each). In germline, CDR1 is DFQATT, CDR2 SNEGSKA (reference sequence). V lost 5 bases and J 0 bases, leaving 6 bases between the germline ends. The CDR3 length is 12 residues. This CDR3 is CSAWDSTDTQYF. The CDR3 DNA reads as TGCAGTGCTTGGGACAGCACAGATACGCAGTATTTT.

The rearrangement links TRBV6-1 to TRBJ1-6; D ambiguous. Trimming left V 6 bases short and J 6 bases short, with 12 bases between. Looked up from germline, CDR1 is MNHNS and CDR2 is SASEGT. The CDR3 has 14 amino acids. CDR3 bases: TGTGCCAGCAGAGAGCCCGCCCGTAATTCACCCCTCCACTTT. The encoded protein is CASREPARNSPLHF.

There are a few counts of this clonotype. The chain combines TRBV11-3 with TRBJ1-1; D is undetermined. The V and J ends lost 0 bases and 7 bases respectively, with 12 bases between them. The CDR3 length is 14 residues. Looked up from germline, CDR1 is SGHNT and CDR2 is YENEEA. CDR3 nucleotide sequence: TGTGCCAGCAGCTTAGAGGAAAGGACGGGTGAAGCTTTCTTT. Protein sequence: CASSLEERTGEAFF. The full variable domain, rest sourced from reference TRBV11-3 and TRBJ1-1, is EAGVVQSPRYKIIEKKQPVAFWCNPISGHNTLYWYLQNLGQGPELLIRYENEEAVDDSQLPKDRFSAERLKGVDSTLKIQPAELGDSAVYLCASSLEERTGEAFFGQGTRLTVV.

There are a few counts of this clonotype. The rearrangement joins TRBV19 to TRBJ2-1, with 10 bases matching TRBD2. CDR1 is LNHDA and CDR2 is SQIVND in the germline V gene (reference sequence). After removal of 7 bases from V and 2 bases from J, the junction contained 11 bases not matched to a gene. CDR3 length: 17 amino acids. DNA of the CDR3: TGTGCCAGTAACAGGGGAGCGGGAGGGACTACCTACAATGAGCAGTTCTTC. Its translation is CASNRGAGGTTYNEQFF.

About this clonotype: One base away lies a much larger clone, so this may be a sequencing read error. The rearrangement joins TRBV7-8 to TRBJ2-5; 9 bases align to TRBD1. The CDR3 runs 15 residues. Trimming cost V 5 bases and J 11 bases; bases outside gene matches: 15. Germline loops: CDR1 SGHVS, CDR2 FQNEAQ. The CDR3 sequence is CASSHRGLSYNEQYF. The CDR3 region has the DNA TGTGCCAGCAGCCACAGGGGGCTTTCCTACAATGAGCAGTACTTC.

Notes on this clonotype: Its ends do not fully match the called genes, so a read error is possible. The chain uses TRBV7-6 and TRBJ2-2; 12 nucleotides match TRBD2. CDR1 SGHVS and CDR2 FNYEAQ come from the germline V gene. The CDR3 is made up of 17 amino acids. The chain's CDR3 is CASSLEPGLAGTGELFF. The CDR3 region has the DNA TGTGCTAGCAGCTTAGAACCGGGACTAGCGGGCACCGGGGAGCTGTTTTTT.

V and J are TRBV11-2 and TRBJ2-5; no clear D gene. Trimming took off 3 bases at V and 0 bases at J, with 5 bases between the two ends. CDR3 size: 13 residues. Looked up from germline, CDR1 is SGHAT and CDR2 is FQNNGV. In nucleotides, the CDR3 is TGTGCCAGCAGCTTGTTGTACCAAGAGACCCAGTACTTC. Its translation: CASSLLYQETQYF.

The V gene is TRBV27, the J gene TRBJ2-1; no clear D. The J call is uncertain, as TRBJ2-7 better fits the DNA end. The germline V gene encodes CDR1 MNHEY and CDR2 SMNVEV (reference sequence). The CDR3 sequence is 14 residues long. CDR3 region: CASSHDSSYNEQYF. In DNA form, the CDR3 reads TGTGCCAGCAGTCACGATAGCTCCTACAATGAGCAGTACTTC.